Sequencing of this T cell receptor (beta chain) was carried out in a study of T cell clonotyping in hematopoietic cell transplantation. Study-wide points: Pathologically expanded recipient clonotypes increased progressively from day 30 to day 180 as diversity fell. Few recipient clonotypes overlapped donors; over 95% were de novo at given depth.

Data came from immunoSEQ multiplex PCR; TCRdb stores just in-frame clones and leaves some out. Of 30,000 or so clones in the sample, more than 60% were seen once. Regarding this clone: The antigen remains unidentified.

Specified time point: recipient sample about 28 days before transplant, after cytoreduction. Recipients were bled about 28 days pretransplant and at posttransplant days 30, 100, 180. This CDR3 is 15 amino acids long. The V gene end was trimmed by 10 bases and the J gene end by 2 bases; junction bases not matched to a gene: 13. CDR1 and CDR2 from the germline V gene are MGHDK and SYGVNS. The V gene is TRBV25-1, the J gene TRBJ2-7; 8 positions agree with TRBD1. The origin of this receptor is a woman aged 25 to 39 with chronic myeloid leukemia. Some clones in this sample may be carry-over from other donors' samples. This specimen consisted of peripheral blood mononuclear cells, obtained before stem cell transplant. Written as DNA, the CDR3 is TGTGCCACCCAACCGACCGGGACAGGAACCTACGAGCAGTACTTC. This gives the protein CATQPTGTGTYEQYF.